This TCR beta chain was sequenced for a study of cytomegalovirus exposure and HLA in healthy donors. PCR used 60 Vbeta primers and 13 Jbeta primers. The table came from immunoSEQ multiplex PCR; TCRdb's copy has only in-frame clones and leaves some out. Among roughly 110,000 clones listed, more than 65% were seen once. This clonotype was obtained from a woman aged 45-65 years in good health and CMV-seropositive. What was sequenced was PBMCs.

The CDR3 reads CASSTGGVGELFF. Here the CDR3 DNA reads TGTGCCAGCTCTACGGGGGGGGTCGGGGAGCTGTTTTTT. The chain has TRBV5-5 and TRBJ2-2, with 8 positions matching TRBD2. This CDR3 region has 13 residues. Trimming cost V 7 bases and J 7 bases; bases outside gene matches: 6. Germline values: CDR1 SGHKS, CDR2 YYEKEE (reference sequence).